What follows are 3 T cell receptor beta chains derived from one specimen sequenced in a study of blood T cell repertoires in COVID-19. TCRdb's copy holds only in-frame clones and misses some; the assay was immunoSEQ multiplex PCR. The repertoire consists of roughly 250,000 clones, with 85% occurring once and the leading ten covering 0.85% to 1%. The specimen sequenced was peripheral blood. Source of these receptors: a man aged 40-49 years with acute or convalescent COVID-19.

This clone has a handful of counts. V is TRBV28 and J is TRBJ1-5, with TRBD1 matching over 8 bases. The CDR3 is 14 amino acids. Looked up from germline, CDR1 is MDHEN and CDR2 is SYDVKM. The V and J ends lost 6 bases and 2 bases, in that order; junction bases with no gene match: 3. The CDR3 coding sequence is TGTGCCAGCAGCCAGGACAGGGGCAATCAGCCCCAGCATTTT. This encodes CASSQDRGNQPQHF. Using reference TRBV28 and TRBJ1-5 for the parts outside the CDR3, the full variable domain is DVKVTQSSRYLVKRTGEKVFLECVQDMDHENMFWYRQDPGLGLRLIYFSYDVKMKEKGDIPEGYSVSREKKERFSLILESASTNQTSMYLCASSQDRGNQPQHFGDGTRLSIL.

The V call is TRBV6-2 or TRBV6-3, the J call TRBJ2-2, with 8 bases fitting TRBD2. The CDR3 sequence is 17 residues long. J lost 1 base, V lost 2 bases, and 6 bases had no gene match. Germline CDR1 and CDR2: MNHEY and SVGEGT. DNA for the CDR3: TGTGCCAGCAGTTACCCCTTCGGGGGGGGGAACACCGGGGAGCTGTTTTTT. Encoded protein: CASSYPFGGGNTGELFF.

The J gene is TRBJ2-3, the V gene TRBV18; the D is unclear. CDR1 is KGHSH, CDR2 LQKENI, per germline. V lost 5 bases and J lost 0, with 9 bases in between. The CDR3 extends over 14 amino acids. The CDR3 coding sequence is TGTGCCAGCTCATCCCCAGTCAGCACAGATACGCAGTATTTT. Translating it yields CASSSPVSTDTQYF.